Following are 2 T cell receptor beta chains from one sample sequenced in a study of cytomegalovirus exposure and HLA in healthy donors. TCRdb keeps only in-frame clones here, not all; method: immunoSEQ multiplex PCR. The data show 150,000 to 200,000 clones, 84% seen once. Material: PBMCs. The receptors were gathered from a man aged 18 to 30 in good health and CMV-seropositive.

The chain combines TRBV7-2 with TRBJ1-1; 10 positions match TRBD1. Germline CDR1 and CDR2: SGHTA and FQGNSA. The CDR3 is 17 residues long. V lost 3 bases and J lost 1; bases outside the gene matches: 8. The CDR3: CASSLGGQGPSNTEAFF. The CDR3 DNA reads as TGTGCCAGCAGCTTGGGGGGACAGGGGCCATCGAACACTGAAGCTTTCTTT.

J is TRBJ2-1 and V is TRBV5-1, with TRBD2 identical over 12 bases. In germline, CDR1 is SGHRS, CDR2 YFSETQ. CDR3 length: 17 residues. The trim removed 4 bases at V and 7 bases at J, leaving 12 bases unmatched. The DNA of the CDR3 is TGCGCCAGCAGCAGCCCTAGCGGGAGGGCCTTCTTTAATGAGCAGTTCTTC. It is translated as CASSSPSGRAFFNEQFF.